Listed below are T cell receptor beta chains from one sample, sequenced in a study of blood T cell repertoires in COVID-19. Method: immunoSEQ multiplex PCR; TCRdb's copy keeps in-frame clones and lacks some. The sample includes around 150,000 clones, 70% to 85% seen only once; the top ten take about a fifth. Sequenced input: peripheral blood. These receptors were collected from a woman of 80 years or more with acute or convalescent COVID-19. The conserved cysteine and the conserved F or W are not part of the CDR3 here. The D gene is left open where the match is weak.

>TRBV29-1|TRBJ1-2|TRBD1
SVEGQGEFNYGYT
>TRBV27|TRBJ2-7|TRBD1
ASRQSDRGPPYEQY
>TRBV5-4|TRBJ2-2|TRBD1
ASSFPGQGRTGELF
>TRBV19|TRBJ2-7|TRBD2
ASRSGSPLDEQY
>TRBV6-5|TRBJ1-2|TRBD1
ASSPTGGYGYT
>TRBV5-5|TRBJ2-7|-
ASSRNTDYEQY
>TRBV2|TRBJ2-2|TRBD2
ASNLAGEDGELF
>TRBV3-1/TRBV3-2|TRBJ2-3|TRBD2
ASSQSTGTSGDTQY
>TRBV7-8|TRBJ2-1|TRBD2
ASSLTSGSVTSYNEQF
>TRBV2|TRBJ2-2|TRBD1
ASSDRGRTGELF
>TRBV9|TRBJ1-3|TRBD1
ASSASGTGVGNTIY
>TRBV2|TRBJ2-1|-
ASSERGGEQANEQF
>TRBV30|TRBJ1-3|TRBD1
AWSALDRGGNTIY
>TRBV7-9|TRBJ2-1|-
ASSLLMEGPYNEQF
>TRBV7-9|TRBJ1-2|-
ASSLAVGLLNYGYT
>TRBV19|TRBJ2-7|TRBD1
ASSSAGTAYEQY
>TRBV11-2|TRBJ2-3|TRBD2
ASSLAGRAADTQY
>TRBV9|TRBJ2-3|TRBD1
ASSRTGGLSETQY
>TRBV27|TRBJ1-5|-
ASSLSWGGGNQPQH
>TRBV7-8|TRBJ2-7|TRBD2
ASSLGGGGYEQY
>TRBV5-1|TRBJ2-3|TRBD2
ASSLAPAGAKDTQY
>TRBV21-1|TRBJ2-7|-
ASSKGTSGESYEQY
>TRBV9|TRBJ2-7|TRBD2
ASSVGIAGGPYEQY
>TRBV7-6|TRBJ2-1|TRBD2
ASSLISGRFDNEQF
>TRBV19|TRBJ1-1|-
ASSVFPRDTEAF
>TRBV27|TRBJ1-2|TRBD1
ASSSGQAIRYT
>TRBV5-4|TRBJ1-4|-
ASSLNSNEKLF
>TRBV5-4|TRBJ2-1|TRBD2
ASSIGTSGGDEQF
>TRBV9|TRBJ2-1|-
ASGREAGPFNEQF
>TRBV5-1|TRBJ2-3|-
ASSLDYGDTQY
>TRBV29-1|TRBJ2-1|-
SVVRQVTYNEQF
>TRBV5-1|TRBJ1-1|-
ASSLDRFNTEAF
>TRBV6-5|TRBJ1-2|-
ASINPSNYGYT
>TRBV6-5|TRBJ2-3|TRBD1
ASSPGQGTDTQY
>TRBV5-4|TRBJ2-1|TRBD2
ASSLGTSGTINEQF
>TRBV11-2|TRBJ1-4|TRBD1
ASSLGTGEPNEKLF
>TRBV19|TRBJ1-5|-
ASSIKRTAQPQH
>TRBV18|TRBJ2-1|-
ASSPTYRVNEQF
>TRBV6-5|TRBJ1-5|TRBD1
ASSYSGQGGQPQH
>TRBV2|TRBJ1-2|-
ASSELNYGYT
>TRBV7-2|TRBJ1-2|TRBD1
ASSLRMDRERGYT